This TCR beta chain originates from a study of blood T cells in healthy people across ages. In its sample, this clonotype was seen a few times. Losses at the gene ends were 5 bases for V and 8 bases for J; bases not matched to a gene: 10. This CDR3 is built from 15 residues. Germline loops: CDR1 SGHDT, CDR2 YYEEEE. It was with a sample-barcoded 5' primer and a J-beta primer mix that a second PCR of about 6 to 11 cycles was run. Via MiXCR, TCRdb re-called the 5' RACE reads, giving one row per CDR3 protein. The table has about 800,000 distinct CDR3 sequences, 25% seen once. The data also belong to a second study, concerning T cells of mothers and their children.

This chain uses TRBV5-6 with TRBJ2-1; 10 nucleotides line up with TRBD1. The sample taken for sequencing was blood. The receptor's source is a boy between 10 and 17 years old in good health. The CDR3 protein is CASSLGGTGAYEQFF. In DNA form, the CDR3 reads TGTGCCAGCAGTCTAGGCGGGACAGGGGCTTATGAGCAGTTCTTC.